A selection of T cell receptor beta chains follows, all from one sample in a study of CD8 T cells in Susac syndrome. TCRdb recomputed calls from the immunoSEQ multiplex PCR reads with MiXCR, one row per CDR3 protein. The profile covers hundreds of thousands of distinct CDR3 sequences, with around 85% appearing a single time and roughly 0.11% taken by the ten largest. The sample taken for sequencing was CD8+ T cells from PBMCs. The receptors here all came from a human donor with multiple sclerosis. Both conserved end residues are part of each CDR3. A D gene is named only where the DNA matches it firmly.

TRBV19	TRBJ1-5	.	CASSIAGSQPQHF
TRBV6-5	TRBJ2-5	TRBD1	CASSSGDPRDRQETQYF
TRBV25-1	TRBJ1-2	.	CATNFFPEGYTF
TRBV12-3/TRBV12-4	TRBJ2-3	TRBD1	CASSLRDRSTDTQYF
TRBV27	TRBJ1-1	.	CASSPTGGYEAFF
TRBV27	TRBJ1-5	.	CASSLTSNQPQHF
TRBV19	TRBJ1-1	.	CASSASGDTEAFF
TRBV30	TRBJ1-1	.	CAWSPSGETEAFF
TRBV5-6	TRBJ1-1	.	CASSWEGVNTEAFF
TRBV14	TRBJ2-2	.	CASSPLGAVGELFF
TRBV5-1	TRBJ2-1	TRBD2	CASSFSSPSGMANEQFF
TRBV9	TRBJ1-1	.	CASSVAGRQGSNGEAFF
TRBV20-1	TRBJ1-5	.	CSARTEQPQHF
TRBV27	TRBJ2-2	.	CASLIQANTGELFF
TRBV27	TRBJ2-1	.	CASSFPDGNNEQFF
TRBV19	TRBJ1-1	.	CASSIDGIVNTEAFF
TRBV6-5	TRBJ1-1	.	CASSRAGDTEAFF
TRBV5-5	TRBJ1-1	.	CASSSTVMNTEAFF
TRBV27	TRBJ2-7	.	CASSTTGSPSYEQYF
TRBV25-1	TRBJ2-1	.	CASNESVSSYNEQFF
TRBV12-5	TRBJ2-1	TRBD2	CASGLVISGEGQDEQFF
TRBV7-9	TRBJ2-7	.	CASSSDAGRLYEQYF
TRBV28	TRBJ2-3	TRBD2	CASSYQTSGSTDTQYF
TRBV28	TRBJ2-7	.	CASKLGLTSYEQYF
TRBV12-3/TRBV12-4	TRBJ2-1	.	CAATGPTGDEQFF
TRBV6-1	TRBJ2-7	.	CASSEYIRFHEQYF
TRBV19	TRBJ1-2	.	CASSAATNIFYGYTF
TRBV20-1	TRBJ2-7	.	CSARDAFFKSGTDSYEQYF
TRBV5-5	TRBJ2-7	TRBD1	CASSSGQGDHEQYF
TRBV28	TRBJ2-7	.	CASSIRGLGGSEQYF
TRBV12-3/TRBV12-4	TRBJ2-3	.	CASSQQGIFRTDTQYF
TRBV7-7	TRBJ2-2	TRBD1	CASSPRTGKNTGELFF
TRBV5-1	TRBJ2-2	TRBD1	CASSIGTENTGELFF
TRBV2	TRBJ2-7	.	CASSESGPPYEQYF
TRBV2	TRBJ2-1	.	CASSLLGAYNEQFF
TRBV5-4	TRBJ1-1	TRBD1	CASSPRQGDTEAFF
TRBV10-3	TRBJ2-3	.	CAISVVGFTDTQYF
TRBV3-1	TRBJ1-2	TRBD1	CASSHPDRGPSNYGYTF
TRBV7-9	TRBJ2-6	.	CASSLPPGESGANVLTF
TRBV30	TRBJ1-1	.	CAWSPDAENTEAFF
TRBV11-1	TRBJ2-7	.	CASREEGGRSYEQYF
TRBV4-1	TRBJ2-5	.	CASSPTGTLPPQYF
TRBV12-3/TRBV12-4	TRBJ2-3	TRBD2	CASRRLAGGPGTDTQYF
TRBV30	TRBJ2-3	.	CAWSGVLSTDTQYF
TRBV30	TRBJ2-1	.	CAWNLADNEQFF
TRBV11-2	TRBJ2-4	.	CASSLTSSRDEYLAKNIQYF
TRBV6-1	TRBJ1-3	TRBD1	CASSTGAISGNTIYF
TRBV6-1	TRBJ2-7	TRBD2	CASRGGGSPSHTDYEQYF
TRBV19	TRBJ1-1	.	CASSDTKNTEAFF
TRBV4-1	TRBJ2-3	.	CASSQVKGTDTQYF